The 12 T cell receptor beta chains given below trace back to one sample, sequenced in a study of identical twins. TCRdb reanalysed the 5' RACE reads using MiXCR and keeps one entry per CDR3 protein. The repertoire holds some 560,000 distinct CDR3 sequences, with 9.6% as singletons. This same sample was also part of a study on yellow fever vaccine responses in identical twins.

Sequencing input: PBMCs. These receptors all stem from a woman younger than 35 in good health.

The V call is TRBV3-1, the J call TRBJ1-1; D unclear. The CDR3 length is 13 residues. V dropped 4 bases and J dropped 5 bases, with 11 bases sitting between them. CDR1 and CDR2 (germline): LGHDT, YNNKEL (reference sequence). Here the CDR3 reads CASSRSRSTEAFF. Here the CDR3 DNA reads TGTGCCAGCAGCCGTAGTCGTTCTACTGAAGCTTTCTTT.

A few counts support this clonotype. The rearrangement joins TRBV10-3 to TRBJ2-1; 11 nucleotides line up with TRBD2. V trimming: 4 bases; J trimming: 0 bases; junction bases outside the gene matches: 2. The germline gives CDR1 ENHRY, CDR2 SYGVKD. The CDR3 has 16 amino acids. CDR3 region: CAISGTSGRSYNEQFF. CDR3 nucleotide sequence: TGTGCCATCAGTGGGACTAGCGGGCGCTCCTACAATGAGCAGTTCTTC.

The chain recombines TRBV7-9 with TRBJ1-5, with D uncertain. The CDR3 consists of 14 residues. V was trimmed by 3 bases and J by 3 bases, leaving 9 bases between them. Germline V CDR1 and CDR2: SEHNR, FQNEAQ (reference sequence). In DNA form, the CDR3 reads TGTGCCAGCAGCTTGGGGAGGGACAATCAGCCCCAGCATTTT. Translation: CASSLGRDNQPQHF.

This clonotype was counted ten times or more. The rearrangement joins TRBV7-9 to TRBJ2-5, with 12 positions matching TRBD1. The V gene end was trimmed by 6 bases and the J gene end by 4 bases; junction bases not matched to a gene: 6. This CDR3 region has 15 residues. Germline V CDR1 and CDR2: SEHNR, FQNEAQ (reference sequence). The DNA of the CDR3 is TGTGCCAGCAGGCCGGGACAGGGGGCCCCAGAGACCCAGTACTTC. It is translated as CASRPGQGAPETQYF.

This clonotype was observed many times. The V and J genes are TRBV4-3 and TRBJ1-5; no reliable D call. The germline gives CDR1 LGHNA, CDR2 YSLEER. This CDR3 comprises 13 residues. With 0 bases removed from V and 6 bases from J, the gap between germline ends came to 6 bases. CDR3 loop: CASSQDRRQPQHF. The CDR3 bases are TGCGCCAGCAGCCAAGATCGGCGTCAGCCCCAGCATTTT.

The chain employs TRBV4-1 and TRBJ2-7; 7 bases line up with TRBD2. Germline CDR1 reads MGHRA; CDR2 reads YSYEKL. The junction had 1 base not matched to a gene; V was cut back by 0 bases and J by 11 bases. The CDR3 spans 11 residues. This CDR3 reads CASSQEGGKYF. CDR3 DNA sequence: TGCGCCAGCAGCCAAGAGGGGGGGAAGTACTTC.

The sample holds many counts of this clonotype. The V call is TRBV29-1, the J call TRBJ2-1; 8 positions agree with TRBD1. This CDR3 has 14 amino acids. V was clipped by 7 bases and J by 4 bases; unmatched bases: 9. In germline, CDR1 is SQVTM, CDR2 ANQGSEA. The CDR3, as DNA: TGCAGCGGGGTGACAGGGGCGGCTTACAATGAGCAGTTCTTC. The encoded protein is CSGVTGAAYNEQFF.

This clonotype was seen only a few times. The gene calls are TRBV6-5 and TRBJ2-1, with D perhaps matching TRBD1 or TRBD2 (6 bases each). In germline, CDR1 is MNHEY, CDR2 SVGAGI. V lost 1 base and J 7 bases, leaving 17 bases between the germline ends. The CDR3 consists of 16 residues. Here the CDR3 reads CASSYLVGGARNEQFF. CDR3 coding DNA: TGTGCCAGCAGTTACTTAGTCGGGGGCGCACGGAATGAGCAGTTCTTC.

The sample holds many counts of this clonotype. The V gene is TRBV5-1, the J gene TRBJ2-5; weak D call: TRBD2 (6 bases). Germline loops: CDR1 SGHRS, CDR2 YFSETQ. This CDR3 has 14 residues. V lost 1 base, J lost 5 bases, and 12 bases lay in between. This chain's CDR3 is CASSLNSGDETQYF. For the CDR3, the DNA is TGCGCCAGCAGCTTGAATTCGGGAGACGAGACCCAGTACTTC.

The chain has TRBV7-9 and TRBJ1-6; 8 bases agree with TRBD1. The germline V gene encodes CDR1 SEHNR and CDR2 FQNEAQ (reference sequence). V dropped 1 base and J dropped 13; count of bases not matched to a gene: 9. The length of the CDR3 is 15 residues. The CDR3, as DNA: TGTGCCAGCAGCTTAGGGACAGGGAGACGGATGCCCCTCCACTTT. This encodes CASSLGTGRRMPLHF.

This clonotype was seen many times. The rearrangement links TRBV12-3 or TRBV12-4 to TRBJ2-2; D is ambiguous. The CDR3 sequence is 13 residues long. The ends were cut back, 3 bases at V and 5 bases at J, with 7 bases in the middle. CDR3 residues: CASSFQATGELFF. In nucleotides, the CDR3 is TGTGCCAGCAGTTTTCAAGCGACCGGGGAGCTGTTTTTT.

This clonotype has only a few counts. This chain links TRBV5-1 with TRBJ2-1, with 12 bases aligning to TRBD2. The CDR3 has 16 residues. From germline, CDR1 is SGHRS and CDR2 YFSETQ. V lost 4 bases and J lost 5; bases outside the gene matches: 7. The chain's CDR3 is CASSAQLAGGNNEQFF. CDR3 coding DNA: TGCGCCAGCAGCGCCCAACTAGCGGGGGGCAACAATGAGCAGTTCTTC.